This T cell receptor (beta chain) comes out of a study of blood T cell repertoires in COVID-19. Study-wide background: COVID-19 samples, acute and convalescent, were from the United States, Italy and Spain.

Trimming removed 3 bases at V and 0 bases at J, with 8 bases between. The CDR3 sequence is 13 residues long. Germline V gene data show CDR1 as DFQATT and CDR2 as SNEGSKA (reference sequence). The Seattle site enrolled patients during active infection and followed them longitudinally. Here immunoSEQ multiplex PCR was the method, and the copy in TCRdb shows in-frame clones only, minus some. The top ten hold more than 8.5% of the sample, which has about 240,000 clones, about 88% seen once. The chain combines TRBV20-1 with TRBJ1-1; D call uncertain. This sequence was found in a woman between 45 and 65 years old with COVID-19, enrolled during active disease. The sample consisted of peripheral blood. DNA of the CDR3: TGCAGTGCTAGTATCGGGATGAACACTGAAGCTTTCTTT. Protein product: CSASIGMNTEAFF.